Listed here are 20 T cell receptor beta chains from one sample, sequenced in a study of T cell responses to AZD1222 COVID-19 vaccine. Assay: immunoSEQ multiplex PCR; the TCRdb copy retains only in-frame clones and omits some. This repertoire shows roughly 54,000 clones, roughly 90% found once; its top ten account for roughly 15%. The starting material was peripheral blood, obtained 28 days after the second AZD1222 dose. These receptors were obtained from an adult who received the AZD1222 COVID-19 vaccine.

The J gene is TRBJ2-5, the V gene TRBV27; D is ambiguous. The V end was cut by 4 bases, the J end by 1 base, with 10 bases between. Germline V lookup: CDR1 MNHEY, CDR2 SMNVEV (reference sequence). The CDR3 loop spans 14 amino acids. The CDR3 nucleotides read TGTGCCAGCAGTTCTGGACGAACCCAAGAGACCCAGTACTTC. It specifies CASSSGRTQETQYF.

The table lists this clone with a count of one. This chain links TRBV6-2 or TRBV6-3 with TRBJ2-1, with 7 positions matching TRBD2. V was clipped by 0 bases and J by 4 bases; unmatched bases: 3. CDR3 length: 15 amino acids. Germline V gene data show CDR1 as MNHEY and CDR2 as SVGEGT. CDR3 sequence (DNA): TGTGCCAGCAGTTACTCGTCGGGAGGTTACAATGAGCAGTTCTTC. This encodes CASSYSSGGYNEQFF.

This chain connects TRBV9 to TRBJ2-1; D is possibly TRBD2 (5 bases). With 4 bases removed from V and 5 bases from J, the gap between germline ends came to 16 bases. Germline V gene data show CDR1 as SGDLS and CDR2 as YYNGEE. The CDR3 is 15 residues long. The CDR3, as DNA: TGTGCCAGCAGCCTGCGAGCGGCGATTAACAATGAGCAGTTCTTC. Translating gives CASSLRAAINNEQFF. The whole variable domain, remainder taken from reference TRBV9 and TRBJ2-1, is DSGVTQTPKHLITATGQRVTLRCSPRSGDLSVYWYQQSLDQGLQFLIQYYNGEERAKGNILERFSAQQFPDLHSELNLSSLELGDSALYFCASSLRAAINNEQFFGPGTRLTVL.

J is TRBJ1-2 and V is TRBV7-2; no firm D call. The CDR3 loop spans 13 amino acids. CDR1 SGHTA and CDR2 FQGNSA come from the germline V gene. Between the trimmed V and J ends, which lost 0 bases and 8 bases, there was a span of 10 bases. The CDR3 nucleotides read TGTGCCAGCAGCTTAGCAGCAGCTGGGGGCTACACCTTC. Its protein product is CASSLAAAGGYTF. Supplemented by reference TRBV7-2 and TRBJ1-2, the full variable domain reads GAGVSQSPSNKVTEKGKDVELRCDPISGHTALYWYRQSLGQGLEFLIYFQGNSAPDKSGLPSDRFSAERTGGSVSTLTIQRTQQEDSAVYLCASSLAAAGGYTFGSGTRLTVV.

The J gene is TRBJ2-3, the V gene TRBV5-4, with a tentative D call TRBD1 (6 bases). CDR3 length equals 17 residues. Trimming shortened V by 0 bases and J by 2 bases, and 16 bases separated the two germline ends. Germline-derived CDR1 and CDR2 are SGHNT and YYREEE (reference sequence). The CDR3 DNA reads TGTGCCAGCAGCTTGGGGGGGACACTACAAAACACAGATACGCAGTATTTT. This gives the protein CASSLGGTLQNTDTQYF. Combining the CDR3 with reference TRBV5-4 and TRBJ2-3 gives the whole variable domain ETGVTQSPTHLIKTRGQQVTLRCSSQSGHNTVSWYQQALGQGPQFIFQYYREEENGRGNFPPRFSGLQFPNYSSELNVNALELDDSALYLCASSLGGTLQNTDTQYFGPGTRLTVL.

V and J are TRBV27 and TRBJ2-5; D unresolved. The CDR3 totals 15 residues. The germline V and J ends were trimmed by 4 bases and 3 bases, with 15 bases remaining between them. The V gene's germline CDR1 is MNHEY and CDR2 SMNVEV (reference sequence). The CDR3: CASSSLSGRKETQYF. The CDR3 DNA reads as TGTGCCAGCAGTTCCCTCTCTGGCAGAAAAGAGACCCAGTACTTC.

The genes are TRBV7-2 and TRBJ2-3, with 13 bases matching TRBD2. The CDR3 is 16 amino acids. The trim removed 4 bases at V and 5 bases at J, leaving 6 bases unmatched. Germline assignment: CDR1 SGHTA and CDR2 FQGNSA. This CDR3 is CASSSGLAGARDTQYF. Here the CDR3 DNA reads TGTGCCAGCAGCTCCGGACTAGCGGGAGCCAGAGATACGCAGTATTTT.

This chain connects TRBV4-2 to TRBJ2-1, with a possible D match to TRBD2 (6 bases). CDR3 length: 13 residues. The V gene lost 1 base and the J gene lost 9 bases, with 10 bases spanning the gap. Germline V gene lookup returns CDR1 LGHNA and CDR2 YNFKEQ. CDR3 nucleotide sequence: TGTGCCAGCAGCCAAGGCCCCGGGGGTGAGCAGTTCTTC. It specifies CASSQGPGGEQFF.

The rearrangement uses TRBV4-2 and TRBJ2-1; the D gene is possibly TRBD2 (7 bases). The germline V and J ends were trimmed by 4 bases and 0 bases, with 13 bases remaining between them. From germline, CDR1 is LGHNA and CDR2 YNFKEQ. The CDR3 is 16 residues long. The CDR3 here is CASSLGGGSSYNEQFF. CDR3 coding DNA: TGTGCCAGCAGCCTGGGGGGCGGGAGCTCCTACAATGAGCAGTTCTTC.

J is TRBJ2-7 and V is TRBV29-1, with 7 bases lining up with TRBD1. The CDR3 consists of 12 residues. Germline CDR1 reads SQVTM; CDR2 reads ANQGSEA. J was trimmed by 0 bases and V by 7 bases; bases with no gene match: 3. DNA for the CDR3: TGCAGCGGACAGGGAACCTCCTACGAGCAGTACTTC. It specifies CSGQGTSYEQYF.

This sequence joins TRBV6-5 and TRBJ1-2; D is possibly TRBD1 (5 bases). Germline assignment: CDR1 MNHEY and CDR2 SVGAGI. The germline V and J ends were trimmed by 0 bases and 4 bases, with 15 bases remaining between them. The CDR3 has 16 amino acids. Written as DNA, the CDR3 is TGTGCCAGCAGTTACTCGAGCGGGACCCCAGCCTATGGCTACACCTTC. It translates to CASSYSSGTPAYGYTF.

The V call is TRBV11-1, the J call TRBJ2-7; no definite D call. CDR3 length equals 16 residues. CDR1 and CDR2 (germline): SGHAT, FQDESV (reference sequence). V was pared by 0 bases and J by 2 bases, with 14 bases between. CDR3 amino acids: CASSLALKASTYEQYF. DNA of the CDR3: TGTGCCAGCAGCTTAGCGCTTAAGGCCTCTACCTACGAGCAGTACTTC.

The chain uses TRBV5-5 and TRBJ1-4, with D uncertain. CDR1 SGHKS and CDR2 YYEKEE come from the germline V gene (reference sequence). There are 16 residues in the CDR3. V dropped 2 bases and J dropped 0 bases, with 11 bases sitting between them. The DNA of the CDR3 is TGTGCCAGCAGCTTAGAACGTCAGTCAACTAATGAAAAACTGTTTTTT. The encoded protein is CASSLERQSTNEKLFF. The full variable domain, its missing parts supplied by reference TRBV5-5 and TRBJ1-4, is DAGVTQSPTHLIKTRGQQVTLRCSPISGHKSVSWYQQVLGQGPQFIFQYYEKEERGRGNFPDRFSARQFPNYSSELNVNALLLGDSALYLCASSLERQSTNEKLFFGSGTQLSVL.

V gene TRBV9 combines with J gene TRBJ2-6; perhaps TRBD2 as D (5 bases). The CDR3 length is 15 residues. In germline, CDR1 is SGDLS, CDR2 YYNGEE. Between the trimmed V and J ends, which lost 4 bases and 0 bases, there was a span of 8 bases. For the CDR3, the DNA is TGTGCCAGCAGCTTCGAGGGCTCTGGGGCCAACGTCCTGACTTTC. Encoded protein: CASSFEGSGANVLTF.

V is TRBV5-5 and J is TRBJ1-1; D is uncertain. The V and J ends lost 4 bases and 1 base respectively, with 8 bases between them. CDR3 length: 13 amino acids. The germline V gene encodes CDR1 SGHKS and CDR2 YYEKEE (reference sequence). CDR3 protein: CASSPYTNTEAFF. CDR3 DNA sequence: TGTGCCAGCAGCCCGTATACGAACACTGAAGCTTTCTTT.

To note about this clone: The same CDR3 arises from other DNA sequences in this sample as well. This chain uses TRBV24-1 with TRBJ2-2; 8 bases line up with TRBD1. CDR3 length equals 17 residues. V lost 0 bases to trimming and J lost 2 bases; unmatched junction nucleotides: 4. The V gene's germline CDR1 is KGHDR and CDR2 SFDVKD. The CDR3 sequence is CATSDLWQGANTGELFF. The CDR3 region has the DNA TGTGCCACCAGTGATTTGTGGCAGGGGGCCAACACCGGGGAGCTGTTTTTT.

The V and J genes are TRBV2 and TRBJ1-5, with unresolved D. V was shortened by 3 bases and J by 1 base, with 13 bases between the two germline ends. Germline lookup yields CDR1 SNHLY and CDR2 FYNNEI. CDR3 length: 16 residues. The CDR3 DNA sequence: TGTGCCAGCAGTGAGGGCGTCCTGTCAAGCAATCAGCCCCAGCATTTT. Translation: CASSEGVLSSNQPQHF.

The chain joins TRBV4-1 to TRBJ1-3, with a weak D call TRBD1 (6 bases). Germline loops: CDR1 MGHRA, CDR2 YSYEKL. With 2 bases removed from V and 0 bases from J, the gap between germline ends came to 26 bases. CDR3 length: 21 amino acids. The CDR3 sequence: CASSQFLRAGAITPSGNTIYF. CDR3 sequence (DNA): TGCGCCAGCAGCCAATTCCTCCGGGCAGGGGCGATTACCCCCTCTGGAAACACCATATATTTT.

The CDR3 DNA follows: TGTGCCAGCAGCCCCGAAACAGGTCGGTTGTTCAATGAGCAGTTCTTC. This sequence encodes CASSPETGRLFNEQFF. The chain joins TRBV7-6 to TRBJ2-1, with D perhaps matching TRBD1 (5 bases). V gave up 5 bases and J gave up 6 bases, with 20 bases separating them. The CDR3 consists of 16 residues. The germline CDR1 and CDR2 sequences are SGHVS and FNYEAQ.

The V call is TRBV2, the J call TRBJ2-7, with D perhaps assigned TRBD1 or TRBD2 (5 bases each). The CDR3 runs 15 residues. Germline CDR1 reads SNHLY; CDR2 reads FYNNEI. With 5 bases removed from V and 1 base from J, the gap between germline ends came to 15 bases. Here the CDR3 DNA reads TGTGCCAGCAGTCAACACCGGGACCGGTCCTACGAGCAGTACTTC. Amino acids: CASSQHRDRSYEQYF. The full variable domain, in which reference TRBV2 and TRBJ2-7 provide the parts outside the CDR3, is EPEVTQTPSHQVTQMGQEVILRCVPISNHLYFYWYRQILGQKVEFLVSFYNNEISEKSEIFDDQFSVERPDGSNFTLKIRSTKLEDSAMYFCASSQHRDRSYEQYFGPGTRLTVT.